These 5 T cell receptor beta chains share one sample of origin, sequenced in a study of shared clonotypes between healthy human individuals. Method: immunoSEQ multiplex PCR; TCRdb's copy keeps in-frame clones and lacks some. The sample lists millions of clones, more than 80% occurring once. Sequencing was performed on naive CD4+ T cells sorted from blood. Noted subset: CD45RA+ positively selected. The receptors come from a man in his late teens or twenties in good health.

This clone was seen just once. The chain links TRBV5-1 to TRBJ1-1, with a weak D call TRBD1 (6 bases). From germline, CDR1 is SGHRS and CDR2 YFSETQ. CDR3 size: 15 residues. Trimming removed 4 bases at V and 0 bases at J, with 13 bases between. For the CDR3, the DNA is TGCGCCAGCAGCCTGCCAGGGACATTGAACACTGAAGCTTTCTTT. Translated, it gives CASSLPGTLNTEAFF.

The genes are TRBV5-4 and TRBJ2-5, with 9 bases matching TRBD1. The CDR3 runs to 15 residues. Trimming took 3 bases from V and 6 from J; bases not matched to a gene: 9. Germline assignment: CDR1 SGHNT and CDR2 YYREEE (reference sequence). In DNA form, the CDR3 reads TGTGCCAGCAGCTCTCCGGGACAGGGTGCGCAGACCCAGTACTTC. Translating gives CASSSPGQGAQTQYF.

V usage is TRBV5-1 and J usage is TRBJ2-5; no firm D call. The last part of the DNA fits TRBJ2-7 better; the J call may be wrong. CDR3 length: 16 residues. The germline CDR1 and CDR2 sequences are SGHRS and YFSETQ. The CDR3 here is CASSSDLHYPTYEQYF. DNA for the CDR3: TGCGCCAGCAGCTCCGATCTCCACTATCCAACCTACGAGCAGTACTTC.

J is TRBJ1-2 and V is TRBV30, with D tentatively TRBD1 (6 bases). The ends were cut back, 0 bases at V and 4 bases at J, with 12 bases in the middle. CDR1 and CDR2 (germline): GTSNPN, SVGIG (reference sequence). The CDR3 loop spans 14 amino acids. CDR3 residues: CAWSVGQYGYGYTF. The CDR3 DNA reads as TGTGCCTGGAGTGTAGGACAGTACGGCTATGGCTACACCTTC.

Notes on this clone: The sample contains more than one DNA sequence encoding this CDR3. The chain carries TRBV18 and TRBJ2-6; unclear D gene. The ends were cut back, 3 bases at V and 0 bases at J, with 9 bases in the middle. This CDR3 spans 16 amino acids. Per germline, CDR1 KGHSH and CDR2 LQKENI. The CDR3 region has the DNA TGTGCCAGCTCACCTGACCGTTCCTCTGGGGCCAACGTCCTGACTTTC. Protein sequence: CASSPDRSSGANVLTF.